This paragraph reports one T cell receptor (beta chain). This sample stems from a study of cytotoxic CD8 clonotypes in ibrutinib-treated CLL. Study details: Patients gave response samples after a median around 11 months of treatment, range 6 to 36.

Measured with immunoSEQ multiplex PCR; TCRdb has only the in-frame clones, and not every one. This table has about 68,000 clones, 80% appearing once. Per germline, CDR1 MDHEN and CDR2 SYDVKM. This CDR3 has 14 residues. Trimming removed 5 bases at V and 2 bases at J, with 12 bases between. The authors obtained around 2 micrograms of genomic DNA from cryopreserved PBMCs for TCR beta libraries. Sequenced material: PBMCs, taken at disease progression, from a patient treated with ibrutinib. This TCR was recovered from a human donor with chronic lymphocytic leukemia. The V and J genes are TRBV28 and TRBJ1-2; D not certain. As DNA, the CDR3 is TGTGCCAGCAGTGGGCACCTGCGAAACTATGGCTACACCTTC. It yields the protein CASSGHLRNYGYTF.